The 2 T cell receptor beta chains given below trace back to one sample, sequenced in a study of cytomegalovirus exposure and HLA in healthy donors. The PCR had 60 Vbeta and 13 Jbeta primers. Only in-frame clones appear in the TCRdb table, and some are missing; sequencing was by immunoSEQ multiplex PCR. Here the sample table reports about 140,000 clones. Input material: PBMCs. All receptors come from a woman aged 18-35 years in good health and CMV-seronegative.

The chain employs TRBV30 and TRBJ1-2; D not resolved. From germline, CDR1 is GTSNPN and CDR2 SVGIG (reference sequence). Between the trimmed V and J ends, which lost 3 bases and 3 bases, there was a span of 14 bases. CDR3 length equals 14 residues. CDR3 DNA: TGTGCCTGGAGGGGAGGTAGGGTTGACTATGGCTACACCTTC. It specifies CAWRGGRVDYGYTF.

CDR3 in DNA: TGTGCCAGCAGCTTAGTAGGACAGCCCCTGAATGAAAAACTGTTTTTT. It is translated as CASSLVGQPLNEKLFF. V usage is TRBV7-9 and J usage is TRBJ1-4, with D possibly being TRBD1 (6 bases). V was pared by 1 base and J by 5 bases, with 14 bases between. Germline CDR1 is SEHNR and CDR2 is FQNEAQ (reference sequence). The CDR3 is 16 residues long.